Listed below are T cell receptor beta chains from one sample, sequenced in a study of blood T cell repertoires in COVID-19. Assay: immunoSEQ multiplex PCR; the TCRdb copy retains only in-frame clones and omits some. This sample carries some 28,000 clones, 65% to 90% of them seen once, and the ten largest clones take roughly 26%. Sequencing input: peripheral blood. These receptors originate from a human donor in a cohort sampled during active COVID-19. CDR3s leave out the opening cysteine and the closing phenylalanine or tryptophan. The D gene is left open where the match is weak. Some rows mark clone size as missing; the rest say once, few, many or name a class of expanded clone.

size: few
V: TRBV19
J: TRBJ1-2
D: NA
CDR3: ASSISDILLGGYT

size: once
V: TRBV7-6
J: TRBJ1-6
D: TRBD1
CDR3: ASSPGQGRNSPLH

size: NA
V: TRBV10-3
J: TRBJ1-6
D: TRBD1
CDR3: AISESGGQYNSPLH

size: NA
V: TRBV4-1
J: TRBJ1-4
D: TRBD1
CDR3: ASSQDKSNRQGRGEKLF

size: once
V: TRBV9
J: TRBJ2-7
D: TRBD1
CDR3: ASNNLQGGEQY

size: NA
V: TRBV2
J: TRBJ1-4
D: TRBD1
CDR3: ASSDRDSLGEKLF

size: NA
V: TRBV7-9
J: TRBJ1-2
D: NA
CDR3: ASSLIQGGGYT

size: few
V: TRBV23-1
J: TRBJ2-5
D: TRBD1
CDR3: ASGQGTETQY

size: NA
V: TRBV4-1
J: TRBJ2-5
D: TRBD1
CDR3: ASSQDFTGGQETQY

size: NA
V: TRBV4-1
J: TRBJ1-4
D: NA
CDR3: ASRDRRREKLF

size: NA
V: TRBV11-2
J: TRBJ1-1
D: NA
CDR3: ASSPAVGLDTEAF

size: NA
V: TRBV7-2
J: TRBJ2-3
D: NA
CDR3: ASSPRLGPDTQY

size: NA
V: TRBV15
J: TRBJ1-1
D: NA
CDR3: ATSTEDLYRALNTEAF

size: few
V: TRBV15
J: TRBJ1-4
D: NA
CDR3: ATRGATNEKLF

size: NA
V: TRBV6-2/TRBV6-3
J: TRBJ1-4
D: TRBD1
CDR3: ASSRGRTGAEEKLF

size: NA
V: TRBV4-3
J: TRBJ1-4
D: TRBD1
CDR3: ASSKNGGQGSEKLF

size: NA
V: TRBV7-9
J: TRBJ2-5
D: NA
CDR3: ASSSTEEETQY

size: once
V: TRBV5-1
J: TRBJ2-6
D: NA
CDR3: ASSLSALARPSSGANVLT

size: NA
V: TRBV7-2
J: TRBJ1-1
D: NA
CDR3: ASSPRSNTEAF

size: NA
V: TRBV11-1
J: TRBJ2-5
D: TRBD1
CDR3: ASSLGQTYQETQY

size: NA
V: TRBV3-1/TRBV3-2
J: TRBJ1-1
D: NA
CDR3: ASSQEGGGNTEAF

size: NA
V: TRBV19
J: TRBJ2-5
D: TRBD2
CDR3: ASSTGLPNQETQY

size: NA
V: TRBV11-3
J: TRBJ1-2
D: TRBD1
CDR3: ASSGLATGGPNYGYT

size: NA
V: TRBV4-3
J: TRBJ1-5
D: NA
CDR3: ASSPQTGSNQPQH